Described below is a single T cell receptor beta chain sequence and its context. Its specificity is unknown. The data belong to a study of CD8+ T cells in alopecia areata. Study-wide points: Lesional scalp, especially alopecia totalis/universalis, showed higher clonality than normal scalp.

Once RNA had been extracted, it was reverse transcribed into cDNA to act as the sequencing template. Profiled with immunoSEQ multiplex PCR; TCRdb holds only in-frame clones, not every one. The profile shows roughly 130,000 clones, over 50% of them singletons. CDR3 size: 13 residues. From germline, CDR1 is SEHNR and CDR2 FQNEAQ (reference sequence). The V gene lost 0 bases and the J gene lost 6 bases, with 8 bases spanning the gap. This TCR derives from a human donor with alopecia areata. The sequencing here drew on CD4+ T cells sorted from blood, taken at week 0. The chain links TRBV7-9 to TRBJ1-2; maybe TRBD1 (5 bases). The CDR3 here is CASSLATDNGYTF. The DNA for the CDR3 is TGTGCCAGCAGCTTAGCGACAGACAATGGCTACACCTTC.